This TCR beta chain derives from a study of blood T cell repertoires in COVID-19. As for the study in general: From T cells, B-cell-depleted T cells, or PBMCs came the material, which was cDNA or gDNA.

Seattle-derived patients entered the study during active infection and were followed longitudinally. Germline V gene lookup returns CDR1 LGHDT and CDR2 YNNKEL (reference sequence). With 6 bases clipped from V and 9 bases from J, the junction kept 12 bases outside the gene matches. The CDR3 loop spans 14 amino acids. Clones were read by immunoSEQ multiplex PCR, and TCRdb kept only the in-frame ones, dropping some. The sample yields about 300,000 clones, 85% to 90% seen once. V usage is TRBV3-1 (or the pseudogene TRBV3-2) and J usage is TRBJ2-5; 8 bases are shared with TRBD2. Input material: peripheral blood. The sequence was obtained from a young woman with COVID-19, enrolled during active disease. The CDR3 protein is CASRVGAGERAQYF. Written as DNA, the CDR3 is TGTGCCAGCAGGGTCGGAGCGGGGGAGAGGGCCCAGTACTTC.